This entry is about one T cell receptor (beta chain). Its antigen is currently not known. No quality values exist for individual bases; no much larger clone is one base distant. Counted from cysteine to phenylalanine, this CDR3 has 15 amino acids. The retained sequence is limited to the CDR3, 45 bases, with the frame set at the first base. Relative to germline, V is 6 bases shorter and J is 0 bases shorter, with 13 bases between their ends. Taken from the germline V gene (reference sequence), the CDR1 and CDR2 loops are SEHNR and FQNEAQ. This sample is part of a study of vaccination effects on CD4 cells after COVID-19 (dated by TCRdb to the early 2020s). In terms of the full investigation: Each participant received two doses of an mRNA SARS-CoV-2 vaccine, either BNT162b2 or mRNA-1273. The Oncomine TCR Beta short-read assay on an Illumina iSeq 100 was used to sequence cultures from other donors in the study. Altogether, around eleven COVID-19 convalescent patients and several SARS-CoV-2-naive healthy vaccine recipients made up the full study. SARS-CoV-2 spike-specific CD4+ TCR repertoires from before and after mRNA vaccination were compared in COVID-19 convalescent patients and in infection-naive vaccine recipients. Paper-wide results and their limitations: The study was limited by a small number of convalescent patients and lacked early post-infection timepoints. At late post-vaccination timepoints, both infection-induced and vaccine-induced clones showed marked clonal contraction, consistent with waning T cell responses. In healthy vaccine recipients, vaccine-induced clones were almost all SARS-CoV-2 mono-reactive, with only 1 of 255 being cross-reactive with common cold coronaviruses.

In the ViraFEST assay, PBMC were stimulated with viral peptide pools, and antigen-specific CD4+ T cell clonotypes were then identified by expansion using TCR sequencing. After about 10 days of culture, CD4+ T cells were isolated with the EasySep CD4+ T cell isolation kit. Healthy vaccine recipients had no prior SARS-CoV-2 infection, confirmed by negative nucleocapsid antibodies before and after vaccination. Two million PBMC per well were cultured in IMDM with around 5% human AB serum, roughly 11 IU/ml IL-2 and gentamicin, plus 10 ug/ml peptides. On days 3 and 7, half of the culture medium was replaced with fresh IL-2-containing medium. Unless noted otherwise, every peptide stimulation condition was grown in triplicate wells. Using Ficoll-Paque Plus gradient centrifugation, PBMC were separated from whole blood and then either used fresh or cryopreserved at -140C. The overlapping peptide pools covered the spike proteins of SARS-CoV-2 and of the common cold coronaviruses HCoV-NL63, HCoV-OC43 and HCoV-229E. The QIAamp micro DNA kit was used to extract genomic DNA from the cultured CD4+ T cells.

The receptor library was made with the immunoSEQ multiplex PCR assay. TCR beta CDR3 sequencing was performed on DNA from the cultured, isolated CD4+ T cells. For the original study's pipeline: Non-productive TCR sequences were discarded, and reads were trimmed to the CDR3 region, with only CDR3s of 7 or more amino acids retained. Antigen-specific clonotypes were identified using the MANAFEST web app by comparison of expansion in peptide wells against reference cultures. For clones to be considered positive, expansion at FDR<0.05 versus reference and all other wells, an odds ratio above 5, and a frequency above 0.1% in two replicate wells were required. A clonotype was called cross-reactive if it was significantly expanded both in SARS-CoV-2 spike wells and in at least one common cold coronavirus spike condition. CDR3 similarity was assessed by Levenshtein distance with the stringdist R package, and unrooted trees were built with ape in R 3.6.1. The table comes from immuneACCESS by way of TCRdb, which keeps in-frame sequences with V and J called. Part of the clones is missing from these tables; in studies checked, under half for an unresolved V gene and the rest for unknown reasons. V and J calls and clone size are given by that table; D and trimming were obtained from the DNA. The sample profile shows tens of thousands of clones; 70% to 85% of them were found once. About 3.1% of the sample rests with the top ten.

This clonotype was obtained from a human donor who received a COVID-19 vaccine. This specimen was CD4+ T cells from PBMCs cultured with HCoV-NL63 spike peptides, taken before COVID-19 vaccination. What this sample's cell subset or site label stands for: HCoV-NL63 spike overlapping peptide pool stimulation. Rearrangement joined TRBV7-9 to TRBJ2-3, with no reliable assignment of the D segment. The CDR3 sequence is CASSPISTSTDTQYF. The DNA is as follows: TGTGCCAGCAGTCCAATCTCTACTAGCACAGATACGCAGTATTTT.